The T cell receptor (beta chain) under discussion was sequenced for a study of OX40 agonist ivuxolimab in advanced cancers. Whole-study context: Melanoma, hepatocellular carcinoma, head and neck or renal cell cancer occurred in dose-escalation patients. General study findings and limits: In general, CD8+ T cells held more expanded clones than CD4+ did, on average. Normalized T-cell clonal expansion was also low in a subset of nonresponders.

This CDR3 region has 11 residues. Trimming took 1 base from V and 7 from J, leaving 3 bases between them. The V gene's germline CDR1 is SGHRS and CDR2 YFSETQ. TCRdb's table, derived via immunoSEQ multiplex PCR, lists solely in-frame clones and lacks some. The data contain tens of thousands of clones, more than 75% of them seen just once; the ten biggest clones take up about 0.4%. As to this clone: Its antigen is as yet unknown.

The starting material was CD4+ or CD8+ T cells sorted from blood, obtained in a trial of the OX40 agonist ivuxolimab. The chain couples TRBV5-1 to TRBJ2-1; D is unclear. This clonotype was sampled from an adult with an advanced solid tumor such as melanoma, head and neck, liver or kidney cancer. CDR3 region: CASSLMNEQFF. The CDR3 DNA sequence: TGCGCCAGCAGCTTGATGAATGAGCAGTTCTTC.